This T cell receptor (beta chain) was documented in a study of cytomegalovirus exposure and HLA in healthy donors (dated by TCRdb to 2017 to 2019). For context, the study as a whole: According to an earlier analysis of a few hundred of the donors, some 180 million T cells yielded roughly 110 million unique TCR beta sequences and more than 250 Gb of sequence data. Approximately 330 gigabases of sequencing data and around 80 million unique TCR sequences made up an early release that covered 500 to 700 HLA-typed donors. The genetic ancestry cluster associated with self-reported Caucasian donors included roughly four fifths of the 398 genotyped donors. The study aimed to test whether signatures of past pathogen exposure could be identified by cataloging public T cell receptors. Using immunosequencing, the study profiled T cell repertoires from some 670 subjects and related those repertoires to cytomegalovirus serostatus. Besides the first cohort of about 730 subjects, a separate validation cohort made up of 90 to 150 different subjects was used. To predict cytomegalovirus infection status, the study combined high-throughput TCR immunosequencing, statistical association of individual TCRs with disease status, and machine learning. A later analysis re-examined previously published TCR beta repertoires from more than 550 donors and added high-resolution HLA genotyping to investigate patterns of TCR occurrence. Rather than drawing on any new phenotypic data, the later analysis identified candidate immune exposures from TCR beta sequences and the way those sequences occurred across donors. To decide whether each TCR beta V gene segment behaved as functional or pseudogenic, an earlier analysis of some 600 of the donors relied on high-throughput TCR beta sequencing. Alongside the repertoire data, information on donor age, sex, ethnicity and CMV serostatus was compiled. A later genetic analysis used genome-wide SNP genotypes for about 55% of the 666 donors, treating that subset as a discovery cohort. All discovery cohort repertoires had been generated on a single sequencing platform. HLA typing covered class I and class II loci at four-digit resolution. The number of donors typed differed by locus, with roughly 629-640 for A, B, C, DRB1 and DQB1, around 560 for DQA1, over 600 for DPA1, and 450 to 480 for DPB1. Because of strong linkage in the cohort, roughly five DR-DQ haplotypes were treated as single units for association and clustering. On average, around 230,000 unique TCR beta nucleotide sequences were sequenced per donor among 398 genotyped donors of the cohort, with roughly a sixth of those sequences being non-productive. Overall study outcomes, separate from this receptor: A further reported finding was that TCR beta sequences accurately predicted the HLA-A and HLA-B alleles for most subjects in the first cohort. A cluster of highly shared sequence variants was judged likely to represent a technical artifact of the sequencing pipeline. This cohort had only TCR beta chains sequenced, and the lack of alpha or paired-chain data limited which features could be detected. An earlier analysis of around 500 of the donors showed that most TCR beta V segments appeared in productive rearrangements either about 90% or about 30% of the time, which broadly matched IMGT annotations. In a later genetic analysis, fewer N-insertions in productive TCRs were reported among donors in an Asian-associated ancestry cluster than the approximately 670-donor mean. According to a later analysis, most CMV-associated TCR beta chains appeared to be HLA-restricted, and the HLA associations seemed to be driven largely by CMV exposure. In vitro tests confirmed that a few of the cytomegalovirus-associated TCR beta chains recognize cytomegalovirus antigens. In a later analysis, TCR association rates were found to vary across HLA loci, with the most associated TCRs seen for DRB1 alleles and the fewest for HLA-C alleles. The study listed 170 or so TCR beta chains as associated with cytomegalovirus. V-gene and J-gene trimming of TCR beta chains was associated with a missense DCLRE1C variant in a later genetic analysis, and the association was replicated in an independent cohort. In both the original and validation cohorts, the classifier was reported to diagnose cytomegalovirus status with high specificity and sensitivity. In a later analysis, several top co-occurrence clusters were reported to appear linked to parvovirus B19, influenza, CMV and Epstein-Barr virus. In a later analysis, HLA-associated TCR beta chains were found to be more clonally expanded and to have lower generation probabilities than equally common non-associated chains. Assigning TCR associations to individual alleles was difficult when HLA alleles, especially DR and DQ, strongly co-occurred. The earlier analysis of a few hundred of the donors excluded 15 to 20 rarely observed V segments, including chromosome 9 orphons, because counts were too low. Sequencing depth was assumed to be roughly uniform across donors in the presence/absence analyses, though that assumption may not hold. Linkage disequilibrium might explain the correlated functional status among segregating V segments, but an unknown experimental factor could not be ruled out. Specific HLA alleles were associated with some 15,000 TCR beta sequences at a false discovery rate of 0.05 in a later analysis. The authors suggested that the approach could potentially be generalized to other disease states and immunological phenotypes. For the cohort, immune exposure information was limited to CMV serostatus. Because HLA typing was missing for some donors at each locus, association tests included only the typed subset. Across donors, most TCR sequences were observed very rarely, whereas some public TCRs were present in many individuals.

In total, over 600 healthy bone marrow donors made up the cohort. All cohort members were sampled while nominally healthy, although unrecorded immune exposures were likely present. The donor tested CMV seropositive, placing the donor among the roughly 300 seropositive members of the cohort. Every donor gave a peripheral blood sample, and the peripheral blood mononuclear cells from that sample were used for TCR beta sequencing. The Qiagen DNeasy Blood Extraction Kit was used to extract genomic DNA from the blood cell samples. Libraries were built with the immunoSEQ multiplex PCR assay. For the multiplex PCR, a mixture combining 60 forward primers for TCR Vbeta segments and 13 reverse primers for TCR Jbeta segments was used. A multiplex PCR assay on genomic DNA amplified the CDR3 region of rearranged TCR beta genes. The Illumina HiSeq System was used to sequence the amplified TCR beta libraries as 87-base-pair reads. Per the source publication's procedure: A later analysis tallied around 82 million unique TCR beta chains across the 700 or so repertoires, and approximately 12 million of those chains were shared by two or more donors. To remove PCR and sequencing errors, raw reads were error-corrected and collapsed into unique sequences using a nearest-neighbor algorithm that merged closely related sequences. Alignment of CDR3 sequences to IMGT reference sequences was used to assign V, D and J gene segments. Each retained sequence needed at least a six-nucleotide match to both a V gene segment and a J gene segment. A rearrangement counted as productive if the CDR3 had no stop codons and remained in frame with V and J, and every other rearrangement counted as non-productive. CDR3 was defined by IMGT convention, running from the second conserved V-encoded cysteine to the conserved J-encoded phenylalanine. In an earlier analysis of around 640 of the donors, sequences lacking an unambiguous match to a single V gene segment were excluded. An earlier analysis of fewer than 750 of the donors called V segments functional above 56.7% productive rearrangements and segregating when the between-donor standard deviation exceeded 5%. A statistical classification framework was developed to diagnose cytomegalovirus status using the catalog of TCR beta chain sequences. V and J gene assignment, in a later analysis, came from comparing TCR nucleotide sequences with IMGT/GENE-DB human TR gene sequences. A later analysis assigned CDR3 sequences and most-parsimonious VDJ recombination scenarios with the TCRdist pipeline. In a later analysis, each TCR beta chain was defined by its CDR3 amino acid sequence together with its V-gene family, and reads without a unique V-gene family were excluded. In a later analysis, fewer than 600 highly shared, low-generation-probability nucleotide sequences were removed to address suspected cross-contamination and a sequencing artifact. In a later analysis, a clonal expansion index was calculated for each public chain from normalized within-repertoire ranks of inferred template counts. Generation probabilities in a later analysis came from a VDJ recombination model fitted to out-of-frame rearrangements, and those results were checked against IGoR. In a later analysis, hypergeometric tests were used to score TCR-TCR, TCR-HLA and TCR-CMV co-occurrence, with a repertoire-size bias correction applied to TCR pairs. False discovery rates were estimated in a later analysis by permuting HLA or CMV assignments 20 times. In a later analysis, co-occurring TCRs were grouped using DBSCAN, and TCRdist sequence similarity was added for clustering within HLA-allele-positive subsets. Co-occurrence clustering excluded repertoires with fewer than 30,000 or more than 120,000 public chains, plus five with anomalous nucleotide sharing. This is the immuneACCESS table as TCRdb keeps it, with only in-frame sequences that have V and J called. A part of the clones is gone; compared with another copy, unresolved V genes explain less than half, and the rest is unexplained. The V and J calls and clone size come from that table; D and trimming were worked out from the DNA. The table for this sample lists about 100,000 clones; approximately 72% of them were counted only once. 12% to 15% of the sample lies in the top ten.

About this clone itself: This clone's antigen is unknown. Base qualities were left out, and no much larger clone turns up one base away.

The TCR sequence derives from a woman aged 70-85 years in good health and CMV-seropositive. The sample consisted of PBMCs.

The nucleotides are TGTGCCAGCAGCTCGGACAGGTCGAGCAGGGGCTACACCTTC. Its protein reads: CASSSDRSSRGYTF. The sequence is built from TRBV7-8 and TRBJ1-2, with 7 bases matching TRBD1. Looking up the germline V gene yields CDR1 SGHVS and CDR2 FQNEAQ. The germline V and J ends show losses of 4 bases and 8 bases respectively, and no gene match explains 10 bases of the junction. The cysteine opens and the phenylalanine closes a CDR3 of 14 amino acids. Just CDR3 DNA is preserved here, 42 bases in frame from base 1.